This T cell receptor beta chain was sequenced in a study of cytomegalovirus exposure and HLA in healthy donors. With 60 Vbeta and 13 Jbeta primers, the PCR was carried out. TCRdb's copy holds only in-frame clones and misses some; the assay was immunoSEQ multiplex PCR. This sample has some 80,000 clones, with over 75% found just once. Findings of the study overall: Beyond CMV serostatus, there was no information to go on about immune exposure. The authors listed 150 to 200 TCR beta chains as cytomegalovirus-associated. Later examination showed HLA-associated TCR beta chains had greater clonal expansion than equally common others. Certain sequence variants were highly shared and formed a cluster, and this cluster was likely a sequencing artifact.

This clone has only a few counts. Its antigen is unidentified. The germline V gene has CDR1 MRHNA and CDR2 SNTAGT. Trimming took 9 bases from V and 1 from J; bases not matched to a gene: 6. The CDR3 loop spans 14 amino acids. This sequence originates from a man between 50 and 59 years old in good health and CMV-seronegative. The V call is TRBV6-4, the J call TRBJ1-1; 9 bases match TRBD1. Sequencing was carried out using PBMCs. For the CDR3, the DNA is TGTGCCAGTGCCCGGACAGGGGCGAACACTGAAGCTTTCTTT. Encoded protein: CASARTGANTEAFF.